The clone carrying this T cell receptor (beta chain) was seen many times. This sample stems from a study of human T cells and chemical hapten exposure. Each cDNA molecule in the library carried unique molecular identifiers. TCRdb passed the RACE reads through MiXCR, listing each CDR3 protein once. The table shows tens of thousands of distinct CDR3 sequences, with about 11% occurring only once. Time point in this sample: pre-sensitization, week 0. The treatment denotes: therapeutic diphenylcyclopropenone sensitization with weekly scalp DPC. Those who donated were patients with alopecia, 18 to 70 years of age, and suitable for DPC. V lost 3 bases and J 0 bases, leaving 5 bases between the germline ends. The CDR3 spans 13 residues. Per the germline V gene, CDR1 is KGHSH and CDR2 is LQKENI.

V gene TRBV18 combines with J gene TRBJ1-1; D call uncertain. The clonotype was recovered from a man younger than 45 with alopecia areata. Some clones in this sample may be carry-over from other donors' samples. Source: whole blood, taken in connection with sensitization to the hapten diphenylcyclopropenone (DPC). DNA for the CDR3: TGTGCCAGCTCACCTCCAATGAACACTGAAGCTTTCTTT. Residues: CASSPPMNTEAFF. The full variable domain, rest sourced from reference TRBV18 and TRBJ1-1, is NAGVMQNPRHLVRRRGQEARLRCSPMKGHSHVYWYRQLPEEGLKFMVYLQKENIIDESGMPKERFSAEFPKEGPSILRIQQVVRGDSAAYFCASSPPMNTEAFFGQGTRLTVV.